One T cell receptor (beta chain) is described in this entry. The antigen remains undetermined. Template-switching 5'RACE yielded the TCR cDNA; a universal primer site and UMIs were added in the process. TCRdb reprocessed the 5' RACE reads with MiXCR, giving one entry per CDR3 protein. The sample consists of 150,000 to 200,000 distinct CDR3 sequences, roughly 9.6% of them appearing once. The data originate from a study of T cells after yellow fever vaccination. From germline, CDR1 is SGHTA and CDR2 FQGNSA. The CDR3 consists of 15 residues. V gave up 2 bases and J gave up 8 bases; unmatched junction bases: 8. Findings of the study overall: By day 5 rather than day 15, the secondary response had peaked, though it was weaker.

This TCR derives from a man between 18 and 29 years old who received the YFV17D yellow fever vaccine. This chain connects TRBV7-2 to TRBJ1-2, with 10 bases that match TRBD1. Specimen: CD8+ T cells sorted from PBMCs, collected 15 days after the yellow fever booster vaccination. The chain's CDR3 is CASSLWGQGTSGYTF. The CDR3 coding sequence is TGTGCCAGCAGCTTATGGGGACAGGGGACGAGCGGCTACACCTTC.